What follows are 10 T cell receptor beta chains derived from one specimen sequenced in a study of T cell responses to AZD1222 COVID-19 vaccine. Some clones are missing from TCRdb's copy, which holds only in-frame ones; the method was immunoSEQ multiplex PCR. The sample consists of about 150,000 clones, 80% to 90% of them appearing once. The input for sequencing was peripheral blood, taken on day 0 of AZD1222 vaccination. The receptors stem from an adult in good health.

The V and J genes are TRBV28 and TRBJ2-3; tentative D call: TRBD2 (5 bases). The CDR3 has 16 amino acids. The V and J ends lost 5 bases and 0 bases respectively, with 15 bases between them. The V gene's germline CDR1 is MDHEN and CDR2 SYDVKM. The CDR3 region has the DNA TGTGCCAGCAGTCTAGCTAGTTTCGCTAGCACAGATACGCAGTATTTT. This codes for CASSLASFASTDTQYF.

The DNA of the CDR3 is TGCGCCAGCTCTGTGATGTCGCCGCCGAACACTGAAGCTTTCTTT. Amino acids: CASSVMSPPNTEAFF. The chain links TRBV5-1 to TRBJ1-1; no definite D call. Looked up from germline, CDR1 is SGHRS and CDR2 is YFSETQ. Deletions cut 7 bases from V and 1 base from J, with 17 bases between. The CDR3 sequence is 15 residues long. Looking up the rest from reference TRBV5-1 and TRBJ1-1 gives the full variable domain: KAGVTQTPRYLIKTRGQQVTLSCSPISGHRSVSWYQQTPGQGLQFLFEYFSETQRNKGNFPGRFSGRQFSNSRSEMNVSTLELGDSALYLCASSVMSPPNTEAFFGQGTRLTVV.

The CDR3 is CASSWAAGYGYTF. DNA of the CDR3: TGTGCCAGCAGTTGGGCCGCGGGCTATGGCTACACCTTC. The chain employs TRBV6-5 and TRBJ1-2, with unresolved D. The V gene's germline CDR1 is MNHEY and CDR2 SVGAGI. Deletions cut 4 bases from V and 4 bases from J, with 10 bases between. The CDR3 has 13 amino acids.

The J gene is TRBJ1-6, the V gene TRBV15; D not certain. Trimming removed 8 bases from V and 7 bases from J, with 9 bases in between. The length of the CDR3 is 12 residues. CDR1 and CDR2 from the germline V gene are LNHNV and YYDKDF (reference sequence). The CDR3 reads CATSKENSPLHF. CDR3 in DNA: TGTGCCACCTCCAAAGAAAATTCACCCCTCCACTTT. Supplemented by reference TRBV15 and TRBJ1-6, the full variable domain reads DAMVIQNPRYQVTQFGKPVTLSCSQTLNHNVMYWYQQKSSQAPKLLFHYYDKDFNNEADTPDNFQSRRPNTSFCFLDIRSPGLGDTAMYLCATSKENSPLHFGNGTRLTVT.

The V call is TRBV2, the J call TRBJ2-7; perhaps TRBD2 as D (6 bases). V lost 7 bases to trimming and J lost 7 bases, with 14 bases between them. Germline-derived CDR1 and CDR2 are SNHLY and FYNNEI. The CDR3 has 12 residues. The CDR3 protein is CASKNGGEEQYF. The CDR3 coding sequence is TGTGCCAGCAAGAACGGGGGAGAGGAGCAGTACTTC.

The chain has TRBV7-9 and TRBJ1-4, with TRBD1 matching over 8 bases. The CDR3 is 14 residues long. V lost 5 bases to trimming and J lost 8 bases; unmatched junction nucleotides: 7. Germline V gives CDR1 SEHNR, CDR2 FQNEAQ (reference sequence). The DNA for the CDR3 is TGTGCCAGCAGCCGAGGACAGGGTTGGGAAAAACTGTTTTTT. Translated: CASSRGQGWEKLFF.

The CDR3, as DNA: TGTGCCAGCAGAGTTGACAGCTACACTGAAGCTTTCTTT. It translates to CASRVDSYTEAFF. This chain uses TRBV5-8 with TRBJ1-1; weak D call: TRBD1 (5 bases). Per the germline V gene, CDR1 is SGHTS and CDR2 is YDEGEE. Between the trimmed V and J ends, which lost 5 bases and 3 bases, there was a span of 11 bases. This CDR3 comprises 13 residues.

The V call is TRBV10-1, the J call TRBJ2-7; D may be TRBD2 (6 bases). V was clipped by 1 base and J by 1 base, with 14 bases between them. Germline V gene sequence: CDR1 WNHNN, CDR2 SYGVQD (reference sequence). CDR3 size: 16 residues. CDR3 DNA sequence: TGCGCCAGCAGTGAGTTGTCGGGAGTACTATCCTACGAGCAGTACTTC. Protein product: CASSELSGVLSYEQYF.

The chain employs TRBV3-1 (or the pseudogene TRBV3-2) and TRBJ2-2; no definite D call. The CDR3 is 13 amino acids. V lost 5 bases to trimming and J lost 6 bases, with 10 bases between them. Germline CDR1 is LGHDT and CDR2 is YNNKEL (reference sequence). DNA of the CDR3: TGTGCCAGCAGCGGATGGTTCGCCGGGGAGCTGTTTTTT. The encoded protein is CASSGWFAGELFF.

This sequence joins TRBV7-2 and TRBJ2-5; D is unresolved. CDR1 and CDR2 (germline): SGHTA, FQGNSA. Trimming shortened V by 5 bases and J by 2 bases, and 3 bases separated the two germline ends. The CDR3 length is 11 residues. The CDR3 spells CASSPQETQYF. The CDR3 DNA reads TGTGCCAGCAGCCCGCAAGAGACCCAGTACTTC.